This TCR beta chain was observed in a study of cytomegalovirus exposure and HLA in healthy donors. TCRdb's copy holds only in-frame clones and misses some; the assay was immunoSEQ multiplex PCR. The repertoire includes 100,000 to 150,000 clones, roughly 88% of them detected once, and about 1.8% sits in the top ten. The CDR3 is made up of 14 amino acids. Germline-derived CDR1 and CDR2 are KGHSH and LQKENI. Trimming cost V 3 bases and J 3 bases, with 11 bases left between them. Material for sequencing was PBMCs. This sequence joins TRBV18 and TRBJ2-5; D might be TRBD1 (6 bases). The sequence was collected from a young man in good health and CMV-seronegative. The chain's CDR3 is CASSPVYREETQYF. For the CDR3, the DNA is TGTGCCAGCTCACCCGTATACAGGGAAGAGACCCAGTACTTC.